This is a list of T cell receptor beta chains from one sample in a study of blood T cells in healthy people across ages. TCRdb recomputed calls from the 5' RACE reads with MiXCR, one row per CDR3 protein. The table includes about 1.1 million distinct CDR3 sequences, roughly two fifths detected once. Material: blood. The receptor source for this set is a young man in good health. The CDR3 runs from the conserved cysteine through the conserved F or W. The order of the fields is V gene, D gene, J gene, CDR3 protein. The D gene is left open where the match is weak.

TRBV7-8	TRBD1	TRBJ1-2	CASSMSGTEPYGYTF
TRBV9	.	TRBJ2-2	CASSARQVLANTGELFF
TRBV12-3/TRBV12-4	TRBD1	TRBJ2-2	CASRGPGQGTAGELFF
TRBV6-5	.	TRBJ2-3	CALGKGCTDTQYF
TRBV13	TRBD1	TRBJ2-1	CASSSNDFRGPDNEQFF
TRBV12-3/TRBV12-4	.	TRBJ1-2	CASSPLGGSGYGYTF
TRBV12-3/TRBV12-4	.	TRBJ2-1	CASSTSMGTQFF
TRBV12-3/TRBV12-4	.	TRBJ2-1	CASTPNHLNEQFF
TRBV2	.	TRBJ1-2	CASSERKGGPNYGYTF
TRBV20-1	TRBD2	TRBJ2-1	CSARERGYNEQFF
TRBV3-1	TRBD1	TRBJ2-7	CASSQDGDRTYEQYF
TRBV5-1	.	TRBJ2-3	CASSLYPPHLATDTQYF
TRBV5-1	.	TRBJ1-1	CASSPGAEGTEAFF
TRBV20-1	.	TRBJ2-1	CSASEGGNRNEQFF
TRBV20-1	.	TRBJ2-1	CSASVRSSYNEQFF
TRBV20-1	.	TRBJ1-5	CSARVGVGHQPQHF
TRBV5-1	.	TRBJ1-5	CASSLGGEPYQPQHF
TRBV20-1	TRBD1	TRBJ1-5	CSAPLRGQGYSNQPQHF
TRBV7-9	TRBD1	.	CASSFRDRGSEQYF
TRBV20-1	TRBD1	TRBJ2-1	CSADRRVAHNEQFF
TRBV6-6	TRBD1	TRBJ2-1	CASSSQEGDRGNEQFF
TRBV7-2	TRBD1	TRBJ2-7	CASSPPGQGDYEQYF
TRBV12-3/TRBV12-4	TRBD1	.	CASSFGQGAYNEQYF
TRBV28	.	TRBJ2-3	CASSPTGSGDTQYF
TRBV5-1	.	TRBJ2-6	CASSLGVLSGANVLTF
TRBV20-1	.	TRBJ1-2	CSARKVGADGYTF
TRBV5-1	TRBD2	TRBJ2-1	CASNYERTSGLMGEQFF
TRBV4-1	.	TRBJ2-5	CASRPDIEETQYF
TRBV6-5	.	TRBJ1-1	CASTHTGQGTNTEAFF
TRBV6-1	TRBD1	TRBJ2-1	CASTRTGDTYNEQFF
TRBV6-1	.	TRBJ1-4	CASSESTTGEKLFF